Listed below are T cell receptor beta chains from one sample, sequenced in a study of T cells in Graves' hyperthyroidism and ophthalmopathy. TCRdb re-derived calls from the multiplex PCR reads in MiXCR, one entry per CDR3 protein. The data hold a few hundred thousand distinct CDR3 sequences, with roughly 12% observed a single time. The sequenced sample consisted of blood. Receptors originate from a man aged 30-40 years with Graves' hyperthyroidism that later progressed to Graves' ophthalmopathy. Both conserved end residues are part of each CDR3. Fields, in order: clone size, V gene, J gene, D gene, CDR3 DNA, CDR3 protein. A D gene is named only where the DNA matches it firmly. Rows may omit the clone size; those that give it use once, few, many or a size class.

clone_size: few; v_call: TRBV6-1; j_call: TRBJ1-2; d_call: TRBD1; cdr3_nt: TGTGCCAGCAGTAACCGGGAACAGGGGACTGGCTACACCTTC; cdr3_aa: CASSNREQGTGYTF
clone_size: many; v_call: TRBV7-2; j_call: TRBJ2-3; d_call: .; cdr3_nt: TGTGCCAGCAGCTTAGCGTCGTACACAGATACGCAGTATTTT; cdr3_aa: CASSLASYTDTQYF
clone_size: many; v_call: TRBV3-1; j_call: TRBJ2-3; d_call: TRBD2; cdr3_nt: TGTGCCAGCAGCCCTCTAGCGGGCACAGATACGCAGTATTTT; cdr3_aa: CASSPLAGTDTQYF
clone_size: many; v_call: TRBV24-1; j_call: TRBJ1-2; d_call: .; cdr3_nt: TGTGCCACCAGTGAGGGGGGGACTGCCTATGGCTACACCTTC; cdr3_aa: CATSEGGTAYGYTF
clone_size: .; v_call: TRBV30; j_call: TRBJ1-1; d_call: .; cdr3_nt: TGTGCCTGGAGAAACGGGATCACGGGTTCACCCACTGAAGCTTTCTTT; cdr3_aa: CAWRNGITGSPTEAFF
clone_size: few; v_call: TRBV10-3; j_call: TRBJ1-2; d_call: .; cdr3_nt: TGTGCCATCACCGAGGGACCGTCCTATGGCTACACCTTC; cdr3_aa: CAITEGPSYGYTF
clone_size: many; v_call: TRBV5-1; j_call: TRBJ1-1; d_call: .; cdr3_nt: TGCGCCAGCAGCTTGGGCTCGGTTGAGACTGAAGCTTTCTTT; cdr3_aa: CASSLGSVETEAFF
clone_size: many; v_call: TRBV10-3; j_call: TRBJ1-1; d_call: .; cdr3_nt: TGTGCCATCAGTGAGTCGCGGACGGCGATCGGCACTGAAGCTTTCTTT; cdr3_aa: CAISESRTAIGTEAFF
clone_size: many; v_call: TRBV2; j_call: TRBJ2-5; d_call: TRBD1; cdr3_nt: TGTGCCAGCAGTCAACAGGGGGCGACCCAGTACTTC; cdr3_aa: CASSQQGATQYF
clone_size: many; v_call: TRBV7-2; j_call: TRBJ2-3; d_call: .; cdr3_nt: TGTGCCAGCAGCTTTTTCCCCCTAGGCCCCACAGATACGCAGTATTTT; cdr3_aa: CASSFFPLGPTDTQYF
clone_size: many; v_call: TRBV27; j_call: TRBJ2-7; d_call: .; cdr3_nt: TGTGCCAGCAGTCTAACAGGTCAGGCGATAACCTACGAGCAGTACTTC; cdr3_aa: CASSLTGQAITYEQYF
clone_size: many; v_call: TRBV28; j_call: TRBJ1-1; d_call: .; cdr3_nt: TGTGCCAGCAGCCTACACCCGAACACTGAAGCTTTCTTT; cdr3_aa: CASSLHPNTEAFF
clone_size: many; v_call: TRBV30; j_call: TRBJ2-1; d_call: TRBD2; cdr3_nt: TGTGCCTGGAGAACGCGACTAGCAAAGCTGCACTACAATGAGCAGTTCTTC; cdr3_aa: CAWRTRLAKLHYNEQFF
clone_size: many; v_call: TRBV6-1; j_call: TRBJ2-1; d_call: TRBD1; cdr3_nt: TGTGCCAGCAGGCGTCGACAGGGTGGCGATGAGCAGTTCTTC; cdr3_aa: CASRRRQGGDEQFF
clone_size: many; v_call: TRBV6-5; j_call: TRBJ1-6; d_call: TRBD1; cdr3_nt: TGTGCCAGCAGACTCAACAGGGGGCCTAATTCACCCCTCCACTTT; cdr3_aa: CASRLNRGPNSPLHF
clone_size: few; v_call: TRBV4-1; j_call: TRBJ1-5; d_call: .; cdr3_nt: TGCGCCAGCAGCCAAGATCCAGGGTGGATCAATCAGCCCCAGCATTTT; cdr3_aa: CASSQDPGWINQPQHF
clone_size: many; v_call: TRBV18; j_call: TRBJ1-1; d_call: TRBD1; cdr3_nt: TGTGCCAGCTCACCTGACAGGGGCACTGAAGCTTTCTTT; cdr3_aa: CASSPDRGTEAFF
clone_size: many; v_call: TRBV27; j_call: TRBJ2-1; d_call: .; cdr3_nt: TGTGCCAGCAGTTTATCCAGTTGGGCATCCTACAATGAGCAGTTCTTC; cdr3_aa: CASSLSSWASYNEQFF
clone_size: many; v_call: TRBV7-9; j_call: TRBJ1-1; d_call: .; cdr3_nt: TGTGCCAGCAGCGGTAGTTCCGGGAACACTGAAGCTTTCTTT; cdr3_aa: CASSGSSGNTEAFF
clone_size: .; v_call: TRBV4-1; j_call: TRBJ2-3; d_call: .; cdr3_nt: TGCGCCGGCAGCCAAGTTGGGGGCCGGACAGATACGCAGTATTTT; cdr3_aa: CAGSQVGGRTDTQYF
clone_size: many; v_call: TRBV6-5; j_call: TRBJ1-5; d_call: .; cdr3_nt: TGTGCCAGCAGTTACTCGGTAAAAGGGTGGCCCAATCAGCCCCAGCATTTT; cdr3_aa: CASSYSVKGWPNQPQHF
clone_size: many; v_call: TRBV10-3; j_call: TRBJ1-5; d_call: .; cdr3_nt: TGTGCCATCAGTGGCTCGAATCAGCCCCAGCATTTT; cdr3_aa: CAISGSNQPQHF
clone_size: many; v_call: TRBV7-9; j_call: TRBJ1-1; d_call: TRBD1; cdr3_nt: TGTGCCAGCAGCCCAGCGGACAGGGGGGCTTTCTTT; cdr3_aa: CASSPADRGAFF
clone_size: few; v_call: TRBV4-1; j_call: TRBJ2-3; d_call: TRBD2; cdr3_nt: TGCGCCAGCAGCCAAGTCCGGACTAGAGGCGATACGCAGTATTTT; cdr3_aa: CASSQVRTRGDTQYF
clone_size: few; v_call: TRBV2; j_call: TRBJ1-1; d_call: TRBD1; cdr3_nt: TGTGCCAGCAGCTACAGGGGGAACACTAAAGCTTTCTTT; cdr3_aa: CASSYRGNTKAFF
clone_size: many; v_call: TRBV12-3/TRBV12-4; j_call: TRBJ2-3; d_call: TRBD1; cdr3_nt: TGTGCCAGCAGCTTTCGGTCGACAGGGGCAGATACGCAGTATTTT; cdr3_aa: CASSFRSTGADTQYF
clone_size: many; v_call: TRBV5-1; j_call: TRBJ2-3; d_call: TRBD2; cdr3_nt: TGCGCCAGCAGCTTGGCCCGACTAGCGGGGGGACACACAGATACGCAGTATTTT; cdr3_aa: CASSLARLAGGHTDTQYF
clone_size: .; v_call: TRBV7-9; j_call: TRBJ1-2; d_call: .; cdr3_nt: TGTGCCAGCACCGCTTCTGAGAATAACTATGGCTACACCTTC; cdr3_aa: CASTASENNYGYTF
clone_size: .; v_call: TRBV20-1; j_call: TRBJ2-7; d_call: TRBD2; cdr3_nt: TGCAGTGCTCCCAGCGGGGTGGCCTACGAGCAGTACTTC; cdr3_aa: CSAPSGVAYEQYF
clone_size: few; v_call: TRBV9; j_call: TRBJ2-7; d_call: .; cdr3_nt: TGTGCCAGCAGCGTAGCTACAGGGCACTACGAGCAGTACTTC; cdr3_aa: CASSVATGHYEQYF
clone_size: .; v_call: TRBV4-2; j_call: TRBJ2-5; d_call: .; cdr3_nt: TGTGCCAGCAGCCAAGGGCGGACCAAAGAGACCCAGTACTTC; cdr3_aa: CASSQGRTKETQYF
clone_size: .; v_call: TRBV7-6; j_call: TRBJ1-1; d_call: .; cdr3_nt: TGTGCCAGCAGCTTAGGGTTTGCTGCGGATAACACTGAAGCTTTCTTT; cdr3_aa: CASSLGFAADNTEAFF
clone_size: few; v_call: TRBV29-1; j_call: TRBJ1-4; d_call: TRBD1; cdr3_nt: TGCAGCGTTACCGGGACAGGGAATGAAAAACTGTTTTTT; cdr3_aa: CSVTGTGNEKLFF
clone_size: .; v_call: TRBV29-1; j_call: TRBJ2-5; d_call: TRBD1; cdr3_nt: TGCAGCGTTGCATCACCGGGACAGTGGCAAGAGACCCAGTACTTC; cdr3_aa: CSVASPGQWQETQYF
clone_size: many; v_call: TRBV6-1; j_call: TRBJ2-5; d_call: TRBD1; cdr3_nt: TGTGCCAGCAGGGATTACCCCCGGGACAGAACTCAAGAGACCCAGTACTTC; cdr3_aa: CASRDYPRDRTQETQYF
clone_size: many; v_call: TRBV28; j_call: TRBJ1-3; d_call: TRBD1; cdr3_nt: TGTGCCAGCAGTTTATGGCAGGGGGCGAAATATGGAAACACCATATATTTT; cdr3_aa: CASSLWQGAKYGNTIYF
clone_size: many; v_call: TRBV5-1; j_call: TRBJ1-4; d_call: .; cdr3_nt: TGCGCCAGCAGCTTGGGGACCACCGCAACTAATGAAAAACTGTTTTTT; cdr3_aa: CASSLGTTATNEKLFF
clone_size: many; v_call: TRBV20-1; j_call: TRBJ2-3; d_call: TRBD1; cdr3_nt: TGCAGTGCTAGAGAAGACAGGGGGACCATTAGCACAGATACGCAGTATTTT; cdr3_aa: CSAREDRGTISTDTQYF
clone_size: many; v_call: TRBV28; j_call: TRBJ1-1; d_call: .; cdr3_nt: TGTGCCAGCAAGAGCGCCCAGACCATGGAGGCTTTCTTT; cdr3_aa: CASKSAQTMEAFF
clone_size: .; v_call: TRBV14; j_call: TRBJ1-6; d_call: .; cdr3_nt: TGTGCCAGCAGTCGGCGGGGGAATAATTCACCCCTCCACTTT; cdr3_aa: CASSRRGNNSPLHF
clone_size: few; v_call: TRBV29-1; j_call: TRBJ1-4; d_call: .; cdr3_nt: TGCAGCGCAACTGAGGGGGAAAAACTGTTTTTT; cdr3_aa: CSATEGEKLFF
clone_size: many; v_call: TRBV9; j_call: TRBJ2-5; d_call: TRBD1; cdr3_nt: TGTGCCAGCAGCGTAGCGGGACAGGCGCAAGAGACCCAGTACTTC; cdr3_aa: CASSVAGQAQETQYF
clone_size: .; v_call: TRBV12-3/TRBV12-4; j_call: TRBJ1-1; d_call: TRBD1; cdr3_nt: TGTGCCAGCAGTGAGGGACAGGGGATCACGGTAGACACTGAAGCTTTCTTT; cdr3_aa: CASSEGQGITVDTEAFF
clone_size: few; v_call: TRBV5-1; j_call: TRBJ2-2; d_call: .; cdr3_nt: TGCGCCAGCAGCTTCGCACGCGGGGAGCTGTTTTTT; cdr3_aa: CASSFARGELFF
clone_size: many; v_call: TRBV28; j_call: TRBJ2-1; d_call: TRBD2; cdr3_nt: TGTGCCAGCTACCCAGGACTAGCGCATATGTATGAGCAGTTCTTC; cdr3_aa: CASYPGLAHMYEQFF
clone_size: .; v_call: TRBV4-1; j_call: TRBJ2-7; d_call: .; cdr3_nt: TGCGCCAGCAGCCAAGACCCGGCAGCAGGCTCCTACGAGCAGTACTTC; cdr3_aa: CASSQDPAAGSYEQYF
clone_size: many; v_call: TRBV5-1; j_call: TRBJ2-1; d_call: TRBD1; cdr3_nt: TGCGCCAGCAGCTTTACAGGGGATGAGCAGTTCTTC; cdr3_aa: CASSFTGDEQFF
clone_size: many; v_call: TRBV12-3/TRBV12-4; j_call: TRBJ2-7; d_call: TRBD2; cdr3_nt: TGTGCCAGCAGTCTTACCGGGACTACCTACGAGCAGTACTTC; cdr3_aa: CASSLTGTTYEQYF